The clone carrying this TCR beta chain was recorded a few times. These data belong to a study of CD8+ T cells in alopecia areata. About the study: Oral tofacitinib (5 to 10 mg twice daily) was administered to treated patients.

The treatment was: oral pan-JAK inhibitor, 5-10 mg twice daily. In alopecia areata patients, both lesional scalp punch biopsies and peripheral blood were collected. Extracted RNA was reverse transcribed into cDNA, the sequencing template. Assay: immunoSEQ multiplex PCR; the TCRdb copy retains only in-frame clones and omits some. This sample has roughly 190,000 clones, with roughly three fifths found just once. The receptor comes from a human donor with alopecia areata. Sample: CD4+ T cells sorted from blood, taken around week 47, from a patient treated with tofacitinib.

The CDR3 DNA is TGCGCCAGCAGCCAACTCGGGGAGGGGGGCTATGGCTACACCTTC. Translating gives CASSQLGEGGYGYTF. The chain employs TRBV4-3 and TRBJ1-2; a weak D match, TRBD1 (6 bases). CDR1 and CDR2 (germline): LGHNA, YSLEER. V was cut by 2 bases and J by 4 bases, with 14 bases left in between. The CDR3 has 15 residues.